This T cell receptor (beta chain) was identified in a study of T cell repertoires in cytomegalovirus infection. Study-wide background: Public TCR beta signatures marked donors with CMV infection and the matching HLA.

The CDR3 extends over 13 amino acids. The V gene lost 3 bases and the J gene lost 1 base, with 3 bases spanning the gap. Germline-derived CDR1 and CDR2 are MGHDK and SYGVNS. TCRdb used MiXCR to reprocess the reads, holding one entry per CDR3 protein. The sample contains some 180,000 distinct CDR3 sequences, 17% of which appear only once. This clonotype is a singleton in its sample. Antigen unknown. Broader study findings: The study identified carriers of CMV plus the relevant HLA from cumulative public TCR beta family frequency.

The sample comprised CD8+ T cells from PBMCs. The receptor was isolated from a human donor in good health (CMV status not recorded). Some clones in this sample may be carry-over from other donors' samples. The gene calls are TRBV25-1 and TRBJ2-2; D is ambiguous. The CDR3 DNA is TGTGCCAGCAGTGACAAGAACACCGGGGAGCTGTTTTTT. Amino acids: CASSDKNTGELFF.